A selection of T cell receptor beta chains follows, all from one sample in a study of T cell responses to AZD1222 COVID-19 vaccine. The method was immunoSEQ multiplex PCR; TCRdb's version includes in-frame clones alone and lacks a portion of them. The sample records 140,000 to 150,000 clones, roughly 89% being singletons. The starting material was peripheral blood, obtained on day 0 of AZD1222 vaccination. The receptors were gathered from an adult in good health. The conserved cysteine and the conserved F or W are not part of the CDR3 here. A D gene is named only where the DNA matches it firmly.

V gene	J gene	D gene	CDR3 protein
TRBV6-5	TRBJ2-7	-	ASRTYAGEQY
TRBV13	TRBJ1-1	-	ASSSFDLGSRV
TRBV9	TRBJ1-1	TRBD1	ASSVSVRQGGNTEAF
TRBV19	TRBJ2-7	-	ASKQGVGYEQY
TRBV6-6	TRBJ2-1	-	ASSPLGDPTVYNEQF
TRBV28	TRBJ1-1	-	ASSLIGNPQNTEAF
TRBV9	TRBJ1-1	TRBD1	ASSWQGAGDEAF
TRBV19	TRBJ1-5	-	ASSISSLWNQPQH
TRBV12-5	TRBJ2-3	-	ASRMATDTQY
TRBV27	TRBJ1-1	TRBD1	ASSTRTGIEAF
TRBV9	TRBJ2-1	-	ASSVAGNLYNEQF
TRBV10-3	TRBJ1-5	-	AISESGGDQPQH
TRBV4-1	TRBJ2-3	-	ASSQDRRSSTDTQY
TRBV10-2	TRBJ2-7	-	ASSETQTYEQY
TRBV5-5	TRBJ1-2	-	ASSPQGMVGYT
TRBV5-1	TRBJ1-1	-	ASSLVWANTEAF
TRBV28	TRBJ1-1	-	ASSPWPGLGNTEAF
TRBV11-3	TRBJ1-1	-	ASSGKNTEAF